One and the same sample provided the 17 T cell receptor beta chains below, sequenced in a study of shared clonotypes between healthy human individuals (dated by TCRdb to about 2020). The library was obtained by the immunoSEQ multiplex PCR assay. The table was pulled from immuneACCESS by TCRdb, which kept in-frame rearrangements only. Such tables lose some clones; where checked, under half of the loss comes from unresolved V genes, and the rest has no known cause. The sample data list tens of thousands of clones, and about 61% of these were observed just once. The ten largest clones take up over 50% of the sample. The material sequenced was memory CD8+ T cells sorted from blood. This specimen's cell subset or site label, interpreted: CD45RO+ cells pooled with CCR7-negative TemRA cells. These TCRs come from a man aged 25-45 years in good health.

The CDR3 protein is CASLNSGERYEQYF. In DNA, the CDR3 is TGTGCCAGTCTTAACTCCGGGGAGAGATACGAGCAGTACTTC. This sequence joins TRBV13 and TRBJ2-7; weak D call: TRBD2 (5 bases). V lost 9 bases and J lost 4, with 19 bases in between. This CDR3 has 14 residues. From germline, CDR1 is PRHDT and CDR2 FYEKMQ (reference sequence).

The chain has TRBV7-7 and TRBJ2-1, with 10 bases lining up with TRBD2. Germline lookup yields CDR1 SSHAT and CDR2 FNYEAQ (reference sequence). CDR3 size: 15 residues. CDR3 sequence reads: CASSRGAGGPNEQFF. CDR3 DNA sequence: TGTGCTAGCTCACGAGGAGCGGGAGGGCCCAATGAGCAGTTCTTC.

The V call is TRBV7-8, the J call TRBJ1-5; D call uncertain. The CDR3 is made up of 15 amino acids. The germline V and J ends were trimmed by 5 bases and 3 bases, with 14 bases remaining between them. Germline CDR1 is SGHVS and CDR2 is FQNEAQ. The CDR3: CASSPEVGYNQPQHF. In DNA, the CDR3 is TGTGCCAGCAGCCCAGAGGTGGGGTACAATCAGCCCCAGCATTTT.

This clone was seen a single time. V gene TRBV6-5 combines with J gene TRBJ1-1; D is ambiguous. Germline V CDR1 and CDR2: MNHEY, SVGAGI. This CDR3 contains 16 residues. With 0 bases removed from V and 4 bases from J, the gap between germline ends came to 15 bases. CDR3 residues: CASSYSTAEMGTEAFF. DNA of the CDR3: TGTGCCAGCAGTTACTCCACCGCGGAGATGGGCACTGAAGCTTTCTTT.

This clone occurred a few times. V is TRBV25-1 and J is TRBJ1-5, with a weak D call TRBD1 (5 bases). V dropped 5 bases and J dropped 5 bases, with 7 bases sitting between them. The CDR3 consists of 12 residues. CDR1 and CDR2 from the germline V gene are MGHDK and SYGVNS. CDR3 nucleotide sequence: TGTGCCAGCAGTCGGGGGGATCAGCCCCAGCATTTT. Translating it yields CASSRGDQPQHF.

V and J are TRBV25-1 and TRBJ1-2; a weak D match, TRBD1 (6 bases). The CDR3 loop spans 16 amino acids. V lost 5 bases to trimming and J lost 2 bases, with 18 bases between them. Germline loops: CDR1 MGHDK, CDR2 SYGVNS. The CDR3 nucleotides are TGTGCCAGCAGTCAACACCCCCCGGGACACAACTATGGCTACACCTTC. It is translated as CASSQHPPGHNYGYTF.

Details on this clone: The same CDR3 arises from other DNA sequences in this sample as well. The chain couples TRBV27 to TRBJ1-1; D uncertain. This CDR3 has 13 residues. Germline CDR1 and CDR2: MNHEY and SMNVEV (reference sequence). V was shortened by 2 bases and J by 1 base, with 5 bases between the two germline ends. The CDR3 sequence is CASSLTSNTEAFF. DNA of the CDR3: TGTGCCAGCAGTTTAACGTCGAACACTGAAGCTTTCTTT.

In this sample, this clone turned up a few times. V usage is TRBV7-9 and J usage is TRBJ2-5, with TRBD2 matching over 7 bases. CDR3 length: 14 amino acids. V was clipped by 3 bases and J by 5 bases; unmatched bases: 6. The germline V gene has CDR1 SEHNR and CDR2 FQNEAQ (reference sequence). CDR3 DNA: TGTGCCAGCAGCTTTGACGGGAGGTCGGAGACCCAGTACTTC. Its translation: CASSFDGRSETQYF.

This chain joins TRBV6-5 and TRBJ2-7; maybe TRBD2 (6 bases). This CDR3 contains 12 residues. The germline V gene has CDR1 MNHEY and CDR2 SVGAGI. In DNA form, the CDR3 reads TGTGTGATAAGTAGCGGCTCCTACGAGCAGTACTTC. This gives the protein CVISSGSYEQYF.

This clone was seen just once. The chain couples TRBV11-1 to TRBJ2-7; perhaps TRBD1 as D (5 bases). The CDR3 length is 15 residues. V was trimmed by 7 bases and J by 5 bases, leaving 21 bases between them. Looked up from germline, CDR1 is SGHAT and CDR2 is FQDESV (reference sequence). The CDR3 sequence is CASTKSGARVDEQYF. The DNA for the CDR3 is TGTGCCAGCACTAAATCTGGGGCCAGGGTCGACGAGCAGTACTTC.

This clone was recorded at least ten times. V is TRBV5-1 and J is TRBJ2-1; maybe TRBD2 (7 bases). Germline lookup yields CDR1 SGHRS and CDR2 YFSETQ. CDR3 length: 16 residues. The germline V and J ends were trimmed by 4 bases and 4 bases, with 18 bases remaining between them. The CDR3 DNA follows: TGCGCCAGCAGCCCACTCGTTGCGGGGGCTTACAATGAGCAGTTCTTC. This sequence encodes CASSPLVAGAYNEQFF.

The chain recombines TRBV7-3 with TRBJ2-7, with 7 bases aligning to TRBD1. Germline V lookup: CDR1 SGHTA, CDR2 FQGTGA. V dropped 5 bases and J dropped 0; count of bases not matched to a gene: 4. This CDR3 is built from 14 residues. The CDR3 loop is CASSLRQGSYEQYF. The CDR3 bases are TGTGCCAGCAGCCTGCGACAGGGCTCCTACGAGCAGTACTTC.

In its sample, this clone was seen a few times. The rearrangement joins TRBV15 to TRBJ2-3; 11 bases align to TRBD2. The CDR3 spans 15 residues. V was clipped by 1 base and J by 3 bases; unmatched bases: 0. CDR1 is LNHNV, CDR2 YYDKDF, per germline (reference sequence). In DNA, the CDR3 is TGTGCCACCAGCAGAGGACTAGCGGGGACAGATACGCAGTATTTT. Translated: CATSRGLAGTDTQYF.

The chain employs TRBV6-4 and TRBJ1-4, with D hard to call. CDR3 length: 15 residues. Trimming took 6 bases from V and 6 from J, leaving 17 bases between them. Germline loops: CDR1 MRHNA, CDR2 SNTAGT. In DNA form, the CDR3 reads TGTGCCAGCAGCCCCGGGAGGGAGGTGGATGAAAAACTGTTTTTT. This sequence encodes CASSPGREVDEKLFF.

Of note for this clone: One junction end does not reproduce the germline sequence, and a read error may be involved. V is TRBV13 and J is TRBJ1-1; the D is unclear. The CDR3 sequence is 14 residues long. Germline CDR1 is PRHDT and CDR2 is FYEKMQ (reference sequence). The CDR3: CASTLVLGNTEAFF. The CDR3 DNA reads TGTGCCAGCACCTTAGTCTTGGGGAACACTGAAGCTTTCTTT.

This clone was seen more than once but under ten times. Other DNA sequences of this sample code for an identical CDR3. The rearrangement links TRBV28 to TRBJ2-7, with D possibly TRBD1 on 7 matching bases. The V end lost 5 bases, the J end lost 0 bases, and 11 bases lay between the germline ends. The CDR3 is made up of 14 amino acids. Germline V gene lookup returns CDR1 MDHEN and CDR2 SYDVKM. Written as DNA, the CDR3 is TGTGCCAGCAGTCCGGGGGACAGCTCCTACGAGCAGTACTTC. This gives the protein CASSPGDSSYEQYF.

The table lists this clone with a count of one. The V and J genes are TRBV19 and TRBJ2-1; 7 nucleotides agree with TRBD2. In germline, CDR1 is LNHDA, CDR2 SQIVND (reference sequence). This CDR3 is 16 amino acids long. V lost 4 bases, J lost 4 bases, and 10 bases stayed unmatched. The DNA of the CDR3 is TGTGCCAGTAGTAATGGGGTGGGGCGGGAGTACAATGAGCAGTTCTTC. Encoded protein: CASSNGVGREYNEQFF.